This T cell receptor beta chain is drawn from a study of T-cell memory formation after mild COVID-19. Overall study: In these data, TCR clusters were largely donor specific.

The study, taken as a whole, reports: CD4+ bias marked clones expanding day 15 to 37, unlike balanced contracting clones.

UMIs and sample barcodes were carried by the TCR alpha and TCR beta cDNA libraries that 5'RACE produced using constant-segment primers. MiXCR, run by TCRdb on the 5' RACE reads, gives a single entry per CDR3 protein. The profile shows 250,000 to 300,000 distinct CDR3 sequences, 8.2% of them singletons. This clonotype was found a few times. Its antigen is undetermined. This sequence was found in a man younger than 30 who had mild COVID-19 (a few samples of this study predate the infection). Cell type and time point are not known. Material for sequencing was PBMCs or a T cell subset sorted from them (not recorded which).

The CDR3 DNA follows: TGTGCCAGCAGTGAGGGGGCGACCGTCACAGATACGCAGTATTTT. This sequence encodes CASSEGATVTDTQYF. J is TRBJ2-3 and V is TRBV25-1, with D possibly TRBD1 on 6 matching bases. V dropped 3 bases and J dropped 2 bases, with 12 bases sitting between them. There are 15 residues in the CDR3. The germline CDR1 and CDR2 sequences are MGHDK and SYGVNS.